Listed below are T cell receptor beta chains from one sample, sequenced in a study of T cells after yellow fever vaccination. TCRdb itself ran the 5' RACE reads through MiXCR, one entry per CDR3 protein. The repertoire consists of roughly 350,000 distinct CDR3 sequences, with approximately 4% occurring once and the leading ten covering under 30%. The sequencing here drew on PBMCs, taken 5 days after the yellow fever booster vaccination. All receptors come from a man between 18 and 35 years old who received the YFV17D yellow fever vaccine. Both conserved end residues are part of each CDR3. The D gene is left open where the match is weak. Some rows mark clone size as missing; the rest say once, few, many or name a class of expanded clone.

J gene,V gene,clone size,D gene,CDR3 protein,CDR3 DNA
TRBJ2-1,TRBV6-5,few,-,CASSYYRDRPYNEQFF,TGTGCCAGCAGTTACTACAGGGACCGACCCTACAATGAGCAGTTCTTC
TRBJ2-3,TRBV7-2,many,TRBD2,CASSFGTSGGLTDTQYF,TGTGCCAGCAGCTTCGGGACTAGCGGGGGTCTCACAGATACGCAGTATTTT
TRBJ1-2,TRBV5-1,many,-,CASSLVPDGTEGYTF,TGCGCCAGCAGCTTGGTTCCGGACGGAACAGAGGGCTACACCTTC
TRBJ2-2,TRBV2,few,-,CASEAGRGITGELFF,TGTGCCAGCGAGGCAGGCCGAGGGATTACCGGGGAGCTGTTTTTT
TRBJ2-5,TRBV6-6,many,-,CASSYSPATQETQYF,TGTGCCAGCAGTTACTCGCCGGCAACCCAAGAGACCCAGTACTTC
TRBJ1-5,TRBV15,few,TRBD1,CATSNGQGLGQPQHF,TGTGCCACCAGCAACGGACAGGGTTTAGGACAGCCCCAGCATTTT
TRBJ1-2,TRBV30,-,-,CAWSATEKYGYTF,TGTGCCTGGAGTGCTACAGAGAAATATGGCTACACCTTC
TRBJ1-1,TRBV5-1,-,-,CASRRQRNTEAFF,TGCGCCAGCAGACGCCAGAGGAACACTGAAGCTTTCTTT
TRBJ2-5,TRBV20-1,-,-,CSARDGEGASLETQYF,TGCAGTGCTAGAGATGGTGAAGGGGCGAGTCTAGAGACCCAGTACTTC
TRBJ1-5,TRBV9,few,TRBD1,CASDRTGAQPQHF,TGTGCCAGCGACCGGACAGGGGCTCAGCCCCAGCATTTT
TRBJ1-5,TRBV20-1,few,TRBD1,CSAYTGGKGDQPQHF,TGCAGTGCTTACACAGGGGGCAAGGGGGATCAGCCCCAGCATTTT
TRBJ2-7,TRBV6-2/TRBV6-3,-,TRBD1,CASSYNRGHEQYF,TGTGCCAGCAGTTACAACAGGGGCCACGAGCAGTACTTC
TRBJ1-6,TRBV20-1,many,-,CSARDGGQINSPLHF,TGCAGTGCTAGAGATGGCGGACAAATTAATTCACCCCTCCACTTT
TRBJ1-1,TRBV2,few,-,CAGRDLNTEAFF,TGTGCCGGCCGGGACCTGAACACTGAAGCTTTCTTT
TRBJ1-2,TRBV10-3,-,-,CAISGRGSDGYTF,TGTGCCATCAGTGGCCGGGGTAGCGATGGCTACACCTTC
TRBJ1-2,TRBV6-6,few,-,CASSYSILSGRYGYTF,TGTGCCAGCAGTTACTCGATACTTTCGGGGCGCTATGGCTACACCTTC
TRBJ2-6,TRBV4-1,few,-,CASSHTGRAADSGANVLTF,TGCGCCAGCAGCCACACCGGACGTGCGGCCGACTCTGGGGCCAACGTCCTGACTTTC
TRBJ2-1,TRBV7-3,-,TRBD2,CASSLYGGAVNEQFF,TGTGCCAGCAGCTTATACGGGGGGGCTGTCAATGAGCAGTTCTTC
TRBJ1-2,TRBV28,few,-,CASSPNAGRRNTTNYGYTF,TGTGCCAGCAGCCCGAACGCGGGGCGCAGGAATACTACTAACTATGGCTACACCTTC
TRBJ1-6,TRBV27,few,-,CASSLSKEGSYNSPLHF,TGTGCCAGCAGTTTATCGAAAGAGGGCTCCTATAATTCACCCCTCCACTTT
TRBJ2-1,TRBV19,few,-,CASSIYGTTLQEQFF,TGTGCCAGTAGTATATACGGTACCACGTTGCAAGAGCAGTTCTTC
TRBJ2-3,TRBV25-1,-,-,CASSEFPQGLTDTQYF,TGTGCCAGCAGTGAATTCCCGCAGGGGTTAACAGATACGCAGTATTTT
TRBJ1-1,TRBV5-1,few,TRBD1,CASTGTGTEAFF,TGCGCCAGCACCGGGACAGGGACTGAAGCTTTCTTT
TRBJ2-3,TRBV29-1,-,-,CSAGSSYTDTQYF,TGCAGCGCTGGGTCTTCATACACAGATACGCAGTATTTT
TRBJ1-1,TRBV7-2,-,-,CASSLVRTEAFF,TGTGCCAGCAGCTTAGTTCGGACTGAAGCTTTCTTT
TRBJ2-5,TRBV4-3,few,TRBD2,CASSQGPWVAGEGETQYF,TGCGCCAGCAGCCAAGGGCCGTGGGTAGCGGGGGAAGGAGAGACCCAGTACTTC
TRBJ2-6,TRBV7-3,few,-,CASSPVGVLGSGANVLTF,TGTGCCAGCAGCCCAGTTGGCGTCCTAGGCTCTGGGGCCAACGTCCTGACTTTC
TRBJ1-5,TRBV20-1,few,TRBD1,CSARAGSGGEQPQHF,TGCAGTGCTAGAGCGGGTTCAGGGGGGGAACAGCCCCAGCATTTT
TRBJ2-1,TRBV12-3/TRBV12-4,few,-,CASSFALGTDSF,-
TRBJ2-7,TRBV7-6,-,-,CASSPYDNYEQYF,TGTGCCAGCAGCCCCTACGACAACTACGAGCAGTACTTC
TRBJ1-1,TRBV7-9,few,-,CASSLTHQGLTEAFF,TGTGCCAGCAGCTTAACCCATCAGGGGCTCACTGAAGCTTTCTTT
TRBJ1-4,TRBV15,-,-,CATSTDTARKLFF,TGTGCCACCAGCACAGACACAGCTCGAAAACTGTTTTTT
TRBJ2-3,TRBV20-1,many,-,CSARSGYTDTQYF,TGCAGTGCCCGAAGCGGATACACAGATACGCAGTATTTT
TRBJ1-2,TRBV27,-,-,CASSSLTPDGNYGYTF,TGTGCCAGCAGTTCCCTAACCCCAGACGGTAACTATGGCTACACCTTC
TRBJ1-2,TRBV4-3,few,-,CASSQDGGRYGYTF,TGCGCCAGCAGCCAAGATGGGGGGCGATACGGCTACACCTTC
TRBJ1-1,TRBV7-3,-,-,CASSLRRETEAFF,TGTGCCAGCAGCTTAAGGAGGGAAACTGAAGCTTTCTTT
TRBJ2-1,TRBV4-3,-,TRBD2,CASSQVWLAGDNEQFF,TGCGCCAGCAGCCAAGTATGGCTAGCGGGGGACAATGAGCAGTTCTTC
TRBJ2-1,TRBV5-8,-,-,CASSLEGNNREQFF,TGTGCCAGCAGCTTGGAAGGGAATAACAGGGAGCAGTTCTTC
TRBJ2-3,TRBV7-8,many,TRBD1,CASSFISGGVTDTQYF,TGTGCCAGCAGCTTCATTTCAGGGGGCGTCACAGATACGCAGTATTTT
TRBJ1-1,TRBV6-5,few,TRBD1,CASSYSRDRVIRGTEAFF,TGTGCCAGCAGTTACTCCCGGGACAGGGTCATTAGGGGGACTGAAGCTTTCTTT
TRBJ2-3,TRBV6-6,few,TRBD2,CASSLAGGNTDTQYF,TGTGCCAGCAGCCTAGCGGGGGGGAACACAGATACGCAGTATTTT
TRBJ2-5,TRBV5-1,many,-,CASSVQWGWETQYF,TGCGCCAGCAGCGTACAGTGGGGCTGGGAGACCCAGTACTTC
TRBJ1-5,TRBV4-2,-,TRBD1,CASSQDGTGGHSNQPQHF,TGTGCCAGCAGCCAAGATGGGACAGGGGGACATAGCAATCAGCCCCAGCATTTT
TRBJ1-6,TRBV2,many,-,CASFTGNSPLHF,TGTGCCAGTTTTACGGGGAATTCACCCCTCCACTTT
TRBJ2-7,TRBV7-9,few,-,CASSLDYRKQYF,TGTGCCAGCAGCCTAGACTACAGGAAGCAGTACTTC
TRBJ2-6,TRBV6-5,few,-,CASTTSPGANVLTF,TGTGCCAGCACCACCTCACCTGGGGCCAACGTCCTGACTTTC
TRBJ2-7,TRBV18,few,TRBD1,CASSPAGTGGIYEQYF,TGTGCCAGCTCACCGGCCGGGACAGGGGGGATCTACGAGCAGTACTTC
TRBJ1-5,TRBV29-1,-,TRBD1,CSVAGDRVMDQPQHF,TGCAGCGTCGCCGGGGACAGGGTGATGGATCAGCCCCAGCATTTT